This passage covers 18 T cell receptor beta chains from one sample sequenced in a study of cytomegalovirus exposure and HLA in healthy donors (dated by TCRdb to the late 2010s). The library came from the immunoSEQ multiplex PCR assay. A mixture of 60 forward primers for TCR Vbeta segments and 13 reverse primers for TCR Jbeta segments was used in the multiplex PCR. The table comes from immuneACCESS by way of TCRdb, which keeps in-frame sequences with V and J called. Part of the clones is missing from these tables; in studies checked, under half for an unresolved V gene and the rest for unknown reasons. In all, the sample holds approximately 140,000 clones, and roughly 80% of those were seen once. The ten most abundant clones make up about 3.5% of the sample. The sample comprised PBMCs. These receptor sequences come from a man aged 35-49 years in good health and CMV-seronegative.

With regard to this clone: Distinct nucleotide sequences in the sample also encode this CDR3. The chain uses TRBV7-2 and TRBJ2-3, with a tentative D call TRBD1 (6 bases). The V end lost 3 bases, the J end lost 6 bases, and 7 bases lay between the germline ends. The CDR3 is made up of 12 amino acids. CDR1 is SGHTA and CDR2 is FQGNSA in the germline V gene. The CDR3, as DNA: TGTGCCAGCAGCTTCCAGGGGGATACGCAGTATTTT. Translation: CASSFQGDTQYF. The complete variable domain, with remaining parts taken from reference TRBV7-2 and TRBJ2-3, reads GAGVSQSPSNKVTEKGKDVELRCDPISGHTALYWYRQSLGQGLEFLIYFQGNSAPDKSGLPSDRFSAERTGGSVSTLTIQRTQQEDSAVYLCASSFQGDTQYFGPGTRLTVL.

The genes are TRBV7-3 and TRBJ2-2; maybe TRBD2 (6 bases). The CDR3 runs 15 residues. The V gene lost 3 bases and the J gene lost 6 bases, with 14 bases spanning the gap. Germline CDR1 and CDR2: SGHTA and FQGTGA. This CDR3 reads CASSFGGNFPGELFF. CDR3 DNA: TGTGCCAGCAGCTTCGGAGGGAATTTCCCCGGGGAGCTGTTTTTT.

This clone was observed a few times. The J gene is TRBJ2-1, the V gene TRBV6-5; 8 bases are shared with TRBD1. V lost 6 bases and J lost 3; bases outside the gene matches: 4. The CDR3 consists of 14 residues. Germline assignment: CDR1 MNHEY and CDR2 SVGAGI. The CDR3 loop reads CASSRGQGYNEQFF. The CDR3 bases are TGTGCCAGCAGCAGGGGGCAAGGCTACAATGAGCAGTTCTTC.

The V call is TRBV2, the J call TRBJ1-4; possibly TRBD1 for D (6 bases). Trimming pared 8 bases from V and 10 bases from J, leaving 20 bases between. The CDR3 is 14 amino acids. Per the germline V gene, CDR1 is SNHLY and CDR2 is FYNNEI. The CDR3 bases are TGTGCCAGCGGGAGAGACCTATGGGGGCGAAAACTGTTTTTT. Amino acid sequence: CASGRDLWGRKLFF.

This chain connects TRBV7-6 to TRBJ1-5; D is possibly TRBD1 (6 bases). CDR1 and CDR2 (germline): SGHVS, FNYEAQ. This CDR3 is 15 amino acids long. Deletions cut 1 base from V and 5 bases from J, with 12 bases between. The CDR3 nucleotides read TGTGCCAGCAGCTTAGAGGACAGCATTCATCAGCCCCAGCATTTT. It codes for CASSLEDSIHQPQHF. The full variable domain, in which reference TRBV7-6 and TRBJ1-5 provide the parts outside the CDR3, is GAGVSQSPRYKVTKRGQDVALRCDPISGHVSLYWYRQALGQGPEFLTYFNYEAQQDKSGLPNDRFSAERPEGSISTLTIQRTEQRDSAMYRCASSLEDSIHQPQHFGDGTRLSIL.

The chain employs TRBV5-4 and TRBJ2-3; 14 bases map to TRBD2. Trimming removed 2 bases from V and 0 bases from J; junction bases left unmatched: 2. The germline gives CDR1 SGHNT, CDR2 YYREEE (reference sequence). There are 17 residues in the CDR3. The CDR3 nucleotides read TGTGCCAGCAGCTTTAGACTAGCGGGGGGGAGCACAGATACGCAGTATTTT. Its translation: CASSFRLAGGSTDTQYF.

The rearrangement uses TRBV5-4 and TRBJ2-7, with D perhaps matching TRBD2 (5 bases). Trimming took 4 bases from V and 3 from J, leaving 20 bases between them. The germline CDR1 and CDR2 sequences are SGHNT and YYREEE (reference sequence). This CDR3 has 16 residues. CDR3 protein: CASSPGVARYDYEQYF. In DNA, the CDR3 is TGTGCCAGCAGCCCCGGGGTAGCCCGATATGACTACGAGCAGTACTTC.

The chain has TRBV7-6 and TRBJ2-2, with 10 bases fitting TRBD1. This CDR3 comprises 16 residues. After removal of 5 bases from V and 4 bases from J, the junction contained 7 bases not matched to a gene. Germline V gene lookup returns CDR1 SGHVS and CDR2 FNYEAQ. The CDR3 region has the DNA TGTGCCAGCAGCCATCACCGGGACAGGGGCACCGGGGAGCTGTTTTTT. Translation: CASSHHRDRGTGELFF.

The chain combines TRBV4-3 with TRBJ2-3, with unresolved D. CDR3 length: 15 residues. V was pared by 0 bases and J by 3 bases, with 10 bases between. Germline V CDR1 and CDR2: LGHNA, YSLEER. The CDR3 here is CASSQDQARTDTQYF. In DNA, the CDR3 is TGCGCCAGCAGCCAAGATCAGGCAAGAACAGATACGCAGTATTTT.

The DNA for the CDR3 is TGCAGCGGTGGGACAGGGGGGGGTGAGCAGTTCTTC. Translating it yields CSGGTGGGEQFF. This chain links TRBV29-1 with TRBJ2-1, with 11 bases fitting TRBD1. The length of the CDR3 is 12 residues. Germline V gene data show CDR1 as SQVTM and CDR2 as ANQGSEA. The V and J ends lost 7 bases and 9 bases, in that order; junction bases with no gene match: 5.

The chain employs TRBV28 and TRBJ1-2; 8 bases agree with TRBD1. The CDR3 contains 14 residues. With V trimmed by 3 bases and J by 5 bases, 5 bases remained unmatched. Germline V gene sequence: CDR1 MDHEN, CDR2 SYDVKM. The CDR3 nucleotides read TGTGCCAGCAGTTTCGCCGGACAGGGATATGGCTACACCTTC. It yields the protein CASSFAGQGYGYTF.

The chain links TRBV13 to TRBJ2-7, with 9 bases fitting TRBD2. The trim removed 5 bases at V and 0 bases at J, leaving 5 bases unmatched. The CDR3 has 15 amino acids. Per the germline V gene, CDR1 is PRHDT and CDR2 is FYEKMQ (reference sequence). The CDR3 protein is CASSPLAGNSYEQYF. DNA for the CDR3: TGTGCCAGCAGCCCTCTAGCGGGGAACTCCTACGAGCAGTACTTC.

The CDR3 here is CASSYAGDISYEQYF. The CDR3 region has the DNA TGTGCCAGCAGTTATGCAGGTGACATCTCCTACGAGCAGTACTTC. J is TRBJ2-7 and V is TRBV6-6; the D is unclear. V lost 3 bases to trimming and J lost 0 bases, with 12 bases between them. Per germline, CDR1 MNHNY and CDR2 SVGAGI (reference sequence). The CDR3 spans 15 residues.

CDR3 in amino acids: CAISVDKSGYTF. As DNA, the CDR3 is TGTGCCATCAGTGTCGACAAAAGCGGCTACACCTTC. This sequence joins TRBV10-3 and TRBJ1-2; no firm D call. V lost 4 bases, J lost 8 bases, and 11 bases lay in between. The V gene's germline CDR1 is ENHRY and CDR2 SYGVKD. CDR3 size: 12 residues.

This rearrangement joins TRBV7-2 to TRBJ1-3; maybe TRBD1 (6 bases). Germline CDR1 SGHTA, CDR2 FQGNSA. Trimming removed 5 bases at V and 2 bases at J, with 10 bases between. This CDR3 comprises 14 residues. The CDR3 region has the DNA TGTGCCAGCAGCACTGCAGGGGCTGGAAACACCATATATTTT. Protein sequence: CASSTAGAGNTIYF.

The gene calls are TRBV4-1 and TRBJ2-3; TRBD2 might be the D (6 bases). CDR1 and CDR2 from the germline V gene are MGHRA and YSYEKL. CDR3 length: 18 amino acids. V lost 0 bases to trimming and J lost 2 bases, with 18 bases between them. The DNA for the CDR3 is TGCGCCAGCAGCCAAGATCCGGCAGTAGCGGAGCACACAGATACGCAGTATTTT. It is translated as CASSQDPAVAEHTDTQYF.

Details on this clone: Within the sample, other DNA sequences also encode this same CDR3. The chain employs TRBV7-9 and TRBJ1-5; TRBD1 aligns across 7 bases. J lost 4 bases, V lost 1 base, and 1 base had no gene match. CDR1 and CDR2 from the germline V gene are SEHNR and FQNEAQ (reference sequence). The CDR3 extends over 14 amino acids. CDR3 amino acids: CASSLGQGNQPQHF. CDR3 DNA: TGTGCCAGCAGCTTAGGACAGGGTAATCAGCCCCAGCATTTT.

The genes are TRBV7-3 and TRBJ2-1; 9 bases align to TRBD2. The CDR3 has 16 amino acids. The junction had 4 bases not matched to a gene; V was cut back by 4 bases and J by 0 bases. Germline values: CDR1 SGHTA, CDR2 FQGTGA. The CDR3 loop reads CASSSSGMSSYNEQFF. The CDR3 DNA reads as TGTGCCAGCAGCTCTAGCGGGATGAGCTCCTACAATGAGCAGTTCTTC.